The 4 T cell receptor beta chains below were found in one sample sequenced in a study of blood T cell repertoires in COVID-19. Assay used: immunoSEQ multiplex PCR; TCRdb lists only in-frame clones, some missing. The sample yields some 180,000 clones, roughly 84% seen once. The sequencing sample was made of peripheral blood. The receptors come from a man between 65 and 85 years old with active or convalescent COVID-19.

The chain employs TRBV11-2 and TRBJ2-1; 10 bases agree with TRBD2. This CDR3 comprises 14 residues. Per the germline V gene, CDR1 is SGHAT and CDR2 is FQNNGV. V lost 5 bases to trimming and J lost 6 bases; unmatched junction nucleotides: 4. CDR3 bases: TGTGCCAGCAGCACTGGACTAGCGGCCAATGAGCAGTTCTTC. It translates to CASSTGLAANEQFF. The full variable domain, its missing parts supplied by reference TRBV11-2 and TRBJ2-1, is EAGVAQSPRYKIIEKRQSVAFWCNPISGHATLYWYQQILGQGPKLLIQFQNNGVVDDSQLPKDRFSAERLKGVDSTLKIQPAKLEDSAVYLCASSTGLAANEQFFGPGTRLTVL.

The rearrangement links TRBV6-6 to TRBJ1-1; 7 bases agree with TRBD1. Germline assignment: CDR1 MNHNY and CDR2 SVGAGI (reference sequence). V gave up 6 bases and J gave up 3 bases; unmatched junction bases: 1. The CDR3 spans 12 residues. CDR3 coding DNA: TGTGCCAGCAGAACAGGGGACACTGAAGCTTTCTTT. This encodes CASRTGDTEAFF.

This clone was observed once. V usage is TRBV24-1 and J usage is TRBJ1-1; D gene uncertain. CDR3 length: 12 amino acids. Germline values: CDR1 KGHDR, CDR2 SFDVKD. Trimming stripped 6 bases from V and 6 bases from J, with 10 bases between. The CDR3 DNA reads TGTGCCACCAGTCGGGGAGAGGCTGAAGCTTTCTTT. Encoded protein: CATSRGEAEAFF.

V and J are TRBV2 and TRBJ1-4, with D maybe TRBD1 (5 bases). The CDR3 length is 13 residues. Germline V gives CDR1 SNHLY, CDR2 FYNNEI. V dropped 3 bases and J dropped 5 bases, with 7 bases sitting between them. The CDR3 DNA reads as TGTGCCAGCAGTGACAACAGGAATGAAAAACTGTTTTTT. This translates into CASSDNRNEKLFF.